The rows below give T cell receptor beta chains drawn from one sample of a study of blood T cell repertoires in COVID-19. Assay: immunoSEQ multiplex PCR; the TCRdb copy retains only in-frame clones and omits some. The repertoire has a few hundred thousand clones, around 87% of them found once; the top ten carry approximately 1.9%. The sample consisted of PBMCs or T cells enriched from blood (not recorded which). The receptors derive from a man between 40 and 49 years old in a cohort exposed to, infected with or recovered from COVID-19 (not recorded which). CDR3s include the opening cysteine and the closing phenylalanine or tryptophan. The D gene is left open where the match is weak. Expanded clones get a size class; other rows say once, few or many, or leave the size out.

CDR3 protein | CDR3 DNA | V gene | clone size | J gene | D gene
CASSFAGGNQPQHF | TGTGCCAGCAGTTTCGCAGGTGGCAATCAGCCCCAGCATTTT | TRBV27 | - | TRBJ1-5 | -
CASSQGGSASGRHEQYF | TGCGCCAGCAGCCAAGGGGGGTCGGCTAGCGGGAGACACGAGCAGTACTTC | TRBV4-1 | once | TRBJ2-7 | TRBD2
CASSPSGNFYNEQFF | TGTGCCAGCAGCCCCAGCGGGAACTTCTACAATGAGCAGTTCTTC | TRBV7-6 | - | TRBJ2-1 | TRBD2
CASSLGTSGNTGELFF | TGCGCCAGCAGCTTGGGGACTAGCGGAAACACCGGGGAGCTGTTTTTT | TRBV5-1 | - | TRBJ2-2 | TRBD2
CASSLRGGRNQETQYF | TGTGCCAGCAGCTTGCGCGGAGGAAGAAACCAAGAGACCCAGTACTTC | TRBV7-9 | - | TRBJ2-5 | -
CARSLGQWFGANNQPQHF | TGTGCCAGAAGCTTGGGACAGTGGTTCGGTGCTAACAATCAGCCCCAGCATTTT | TRBV5-3 | - | TRBJ1-5 | -
CATSDLEQNYGYTF | TGTGCCACCAGTGATTTGGAACAGAACTATGGCTACACCTTC | TRBV24-1 | - | TRBJ1-2 | -
CASSLLGVSYNEQFF | TGCGCCAGCAGCTTGCTGGGAGTCTCCTACAATGAGCAGTTCTTC | TRBV5-1 | - | TRBJ2-1 | -
CASSSHRDSYGYTF | TGTGCCAGCAGCTCTCACAGGGATAGCTATGGCTACACCTTC | TRBV6-5 | - | TRBJ1-2 | -
CASSFRLADEQYF | TGTGCCAGCAGCTTTAGACTAGCGGACGAGCAGTACTTC | TRBV7-2 | - | TRBJ2-7 | TRBD2
CASSESLALGELFF | TGCGCCAGCAGTGAGTCGCTAGCGCTCGGGGAGCTGTTTTTT | TRBV10-1 | - | TRBJ2-2 | -
CASSLRDAPNGYF | TGTGCCAGCAGCTTGCGGGACGCCCCCAACGGGTACTTC | TRBV7-9 | - | TRBJ2-7 | -
CASTLVGGTSTDTQYF | TGTGCCAGCACCCTAGTGGGGGGTACTAGCACAGATACGCAGTATTTT | TRBV7-6 | - | TRBJ2-3 | -
CASSQVKRQLWWTEAFF | TGTGCCAGCAGCCAAGTAAAGAGACAGCTTTGGTGGACTGAAGCTTTCTTT | TRBV14 | - | TRBJ1-1 | -
CASSPGTRSTGELFF | TGCGCCAGCAGCCCCGGGACTAGGAGCACCGGGGAGCTGTTTTTT | TRBV5-1 | - | TRBJ2-2 | TRBD2
CASSIDRGSSTDTQYF | TGTGCCAGTAGTATAGACAGAGGAAGTAGCACAGATACGCAGTATTTT | TRBV19 | - | TRBJ2-3 | -
CASKTAGLGNQPQHF | TGTGCCAGCAAAACCGCAGGGTTGGGCAATCAGCCCCAGCATTTT | TRBV27 | - | TRBJ1-5 | -
CASSLDSGRTGELFF | TGCGCCAGCAGCTTGGATAGCGGGAGGACCGGGGAGCTGTTTTTT | TRBV5-1 | once | TRBJ2-2 | TRBD2
CASRKKDGGPYEQYF | TGTGCCAGCAGAAAGAAGGACGGAGGACCCTACGAGCAGTACTTC | TRBV27 | - | TRBJ2-7 | -
CASSVGLAVQETQYF | TGTGCCAGCAGCGTAGGACTAGCGGTTCAAGAGACCCAGTACTTC | TRBV9 | - | TRBJ2-5 | TRBD2
CASSFGTGDTEAFF | TGTGCCAGCTCATTCGGGACAGGGGACACTGAAGCTTTCTTT | TRBV18 | - | TRBJ1-1 | TRBD1
CASSPLRADRGYTF | TGTGCCAGCTCACCTCTTCGGGCGGACAGGGGCTACACCTTC | TRBV18 | - | TRBJ1-2 | TRBD1
CASRTGTGYGYTF | TGTGCCAGCAGAACCGGGACAGGCTATGGCTACACCTTC | TRBV6-5 | - | TRBJ1-2 | TRBD1
CASSRQGNQPQHF | TGTGCCAGCAGCCGACAGGGGAATCAGCCCCAGCATTTT | TRBV11-2 | - | TRBJ1-5 | TRBD1
CASSLNWGTGGFYEQYF | TGTGCCAGCAGTTTAAATTGGGGGACAGGGGGGTTCTACGAGCAGTACTTC | TRBV27 | - | TRBJ2-7 | TRBD1
CATATLRSSNTEAFF | TGCGCCACCGCGACCCTCAGGTCCTCCAACACTGAAGCTTTCTTT | TRBV5-1 | - | TRBJ1-1 | -
CASSQSQEAGVGEQYF | TGTGCCAGCAGCCAGAGTCAGGAAGCGGGAGTAGGCGAGCAGTACTTC | TRBV4-2 | - | TRBJ2-7 | TRBD2
CASSLTSGTYNEQFF | TGTGCCAGCAGCCTAACTAGCGGGACCTACAATGAGCAGTTCTTC | TRBV7-2 | - | TRBJ2-1 | TRBD2
CASIADRVGGGELFF | TGCGCCAGCATCGCGGACAGGGTTGGTGGCGGGGAGCTGTTTTTT | TRBV5-1 | - | TRBJ2-2 | TRBD1
CASSTPGTDTQYF | TGTGCCAGCAGTACCCCGGGGACAGATACGCAGTATTTT | TRBV6-5 | - | TRBJ2-3 | -
CASSLAGGRVETQYF | TGTGCCAGCAGTCTAGCGGGAGGGCGAGTAGAGACCCAGTACTTC | TRBV6-5 | - | TRBJ2-5 | TRBD2
CASSPGQSYGYTF | TGTGCCAGCAGCCCTGGACAGTCTTATGGCTACACCTTC | TRBV7-9 | - | TRBJ1-2 | -
CASSVQGAGEKLFF | TGTGCCAGTAGTGTACAGGGGGCAGGGGAAAAACTGTTTTTT | TRBV19 | - | TRBJ1-4 | TRBD1
CASSLVASGSHTDTQYF | TGTGCCAGCAGCTTAGTGGCTAGCGGGAGTCACACAGATACGCAGTATTTT | TRBV7-2 | - | TRBJ2-3 | TRBD2
CATSDSGLNEQFF | TGTGCCACCAGTGATTCCGGACTAAATGAGCAGTTCTTC | TRBV24-1 | few | TRBJ2-1 | -
CASTLGTGGSGGELFF | TGCGCCAGCACTTTGGGGACAGGGGGCTCCGGCGGGGAGCTGTTTTTT | TRBV5-1 | once | TRBJ2-2 | TRBD1
CASSEWVAREEKLFF | TGTGCCAGCAGTGAATGGGTGGCTCGGGAGGAAAAACTGTTTTTT | TRBV6-1 | once | TRBJ1-4 | -
CAISVGRANSPLHF | TGTGCCATCAGTGTTGGCAGGGCTAATTCACCCCTCCACTTT | TRBV10-3 | - | TRBJ1-6 | -
CASGVGESQLDSYGYTF | TGTGCCAGCGGCGTTGGGGAAAGCCAATTGGACAGCTATGGCTACACCTTC | TRBV27 | - | TRBJ1-2 | -
CASSYGQAYNSPLHF | TGTGCCAGCAGTTACGGGCAGGCTTATAATTCACCCCTCCACTTT | TRBV6-6 | - | TRBJ1-6 | -
CASSFVARSGRPFTEQYF | TGTGCCAGCAGCTTCGTGGCTCGGAGCGGGAGGCCGTTTACCGAGCAGTACTTC | TRBV11-2 | - | TRBJ2-7 | TRBD2
CASMRTSQADTQYF | TGTGCCAGCATGAGGACTAGCCAAGCAGATACGCAGTATTTT | TRBV6-5 | - | TRBJ2-3 | TRBD2
CATSRDNGATNEKLFF | TGTGCCACCAGCAGAGACAACGGTGCAACTAATGAAAAACTGTTTTTT | TRBV15 | - | TRBJ1-4 | -
CASSYERGAGNTIYF | TGCGCCAGCAGCTACGAGCGGGGCGCTGGAAACACCATATATTTT | TRBV4-1 | - | TRBJ1-3 | -
CASSYRQAYEQYF | TGTGCCAGCAGTTACCGACAGGCCTACGAGCAGTACTTC | TRBV6-5 | - | TRBJ2-7 | -
CASSQGTGVTEAFF | TGTGCCAGCAGCCAAGGGACAGGGGTCACTGAAGCTTTCTTT | TRBV3-1/TRBV3-2 | - | TRBJ1-1 | TRBD1
CASSSGQTNEKLFF | TGTGCCAGCAGTTCGGGACAGACTAATGAAAAACTGTTTTTT | TRBV28 | - | TRBJ1-4 | TRBD1
CASSLGRYFTEAFF | TGTGCCAGCAGCTTGGGCAGGTATTTCACTGAAGCTTTCTTT | TRBV5-5 | - | TRBJ1-1 | -
CASSTGTGKNQPQHF | TGTGCCAGCTCAACCGGGACAGGGAAGAATCAGCCCCAGCATTTT | TRBV18 | - | TRBJ1-5 | TRBD1
CSVEDLRAGKNYGYTF | TGCAGCGTTGAAGATCTTAGGGCGGGGAAGAACTATGGCTACACCTTC | TRBV29-1 | few | TRBJ1-2 | -
CASSRTANYGYTF | TGCGCCAGCAGCCGGACAGCTAACTATGGCTACACCTTC | TRBV5-1 | - | TRBJ1-2 | -
CASSSGTEYGYTF | TGTGCCAGCAGTTCCGGGACAGAATATGGCTACACCTTC | TRBV6-5 | - | TRBJ1-2 | TRBD1
CASSLDRLAPGADTQYF | TGCGCCAGCAGCTTGGACAGACTAGCCCCCGGGGCAGATACGCAGTATTTT | TRBV5-1 | - | TRBJ2-3 | TRBD2
CASSHSVAYEQYF | TGTGCCAGCAGCCACTCGGTTGCCTACGAGCAGTACTTC | TRBV3-1/TRBV3-2 | - | TRBJ2-7 | -
CSAPFELRAFF | TGCAGTGCTCCCTTTGAGCTTCGCGCTTTCTTT | TRBV20-1 | once | TRBJ1-1 | -
CASTIGRQALKSPLHF | TGTGCCAGCACCATTGGCCGACAGGCCCTTAAGTCACCCCTCCACTTT | TRBV5-4 | - | TRBJ1-6 | -